This TCR beta chain was recovered during a study of cytomegalovirus exposure and HLA in healthy donors. V lost 2 bases to trimming and J lost 4 bases, with 5 bases between them. CDR1 is SNHLY and CDR2 is FYNNEI in the germline V gene. This CDR3 region has 12 residues. With 60 Vbeta and 13 Jbeta primers, the PCR was carried out. Produced via immunoSEQ multiplex PCR; TCRdb's table is partial and in-frame only. The top ten clones hold 1.5% to 2% of a sample with 95,000 to 110,000 clones, around four fifths of them seen once. Material: PBMCs. This TCR derives from a woman between 35 and 50 years old in good health and CMV-seronegative. The rearrangement uses TRBV2 and TRBJ2-5, with TRBD1 as a possible D gene (5 bases). CDR3 region: CASSERGETQYF. The CDR3 region has the DNA TGTGCCAGCAGTGAAAGGGGAGAGACCCAGTACTTC.